What follows are 14 T cell receptor beta chains derived from one specimen sequenced in a study of blood T cell repertoires in COVID-19. Data came from immunoSEQ multiplex PCR; TCRdb stores just in-frame clones and leaves some out. In the table there are roughly 260,000 clones, more than 90% of which are singletons. Material for sequencing was peripheral blood. The receptors shown here come from a person aged 18-30 years with COVID-19, enrolled during active disease.

This clone appeared once. The V gene is TRBV7-3, the J gene TRBJ2-5; possibly TRBD1 for D (6 bases). The germline gives CDR1 SGHTA, CDR2 FQGTGA. This CDR3 region has 14 residues. With 5 bases removed from V and 0 bases from J, the gap between germline ends came to 10 bases. For the CDR3, the DNA is TGTGCCAGCAGCAAGACAGGAAACCAAGAGACCCAGTACTTC. Its protein product is CASSKTGNQETQYF.

The gene calls are TRBV2 and TRBJ1-6; D perhaps matches TRBD1 (5 bases). The V gene lost 6 bases and the J gene lost 9 bases, with 15 bases spanning the gap. CDR3 length: 14 residues. Germline V gene lookup returns CDR1 SNHLY and CDR2 FYNNEI. This chain's CDR3 is CASRAWTTGSPLHF. CDR3 sequence (DNA): TGTGCCAGCAGAGCTTGGACAACGGGTTCACCCCTCCACTTT.

The chain links TRBV19 to TRBJ2-3, with TRBD1 matching over 7 bases. The CDR3 has 15 amino acids. J lost 4 bases, V lost 3 bases, and 7 bases had no gene match. Per the germline V gene, CDR1 is LNHDA and CDR2 is SQIVND (reference sequence). The CDR3 region has the DNA TGTGCCAGTAGTATCAGACAGGGCGGCCCAGATACGCAGTATTTT. Amino acid sequence: CASSIRQGGPDTQYF.

The chain employs TRBV7-8 and TRBJ1-5; D remains ambiguous. The germline V gene has CDR1 SGHVS and CDR2 FQNEAQ. V lost 4 bases and J lost 0, with 10 bases in between. The CDR3 sequence is 15 residues long. CDR3 DNA: TGTGCCAGCAGCTCCCTCGGGGTTAGCAATCAGCCCCAGCATTTT. This gives the protein CASSSLGVSNQPQHF.

This sequence joins TRBV2 and TRBJ2-6; D unresolved. The CDR3 loop spans 15 amino acids. Germline assignment: CDR1 SNHLY and CDR2 FYNNEI. Trimming shortened V by 6 bases and J by 3 bases, and 12 bases separated the two germline ends. CDR3 bases: TGTGCCAGCAGCGAGGAAGGAATTGGGGCCAACGTCCTGACTTTC. Translated: CASSEEGIGANVLTF. Variable domain in full (rest from reference TRBV2 and TRBJ2-6): EPEVTQTPSHQVTQMGQEVILRCVPISNHLYFYWYRQILGQKVEFLVSFYNNEISEKSEIFDDQFSVERPDGSNFTLKIRSTKLEDSAMYFCASSEEGIGANVLTFGAGSRLTVL.

This chain connects TRBV18 to TRBJ1-2; 9 nucleotides align to TRBD1. V dropped 3 bases and J dropped 5; count of bases not matched to a gene: 7. Germline assignment: CDR1 KGHSH and CDR2 LQKENI. The CDR3 has 15 amino acids. CDR3 bases: TGTGCCAGCTCACCCGACTCTGGACAGGGGTATGGCTACACCTTC. It is translated as CASSPDSGQGYGYTF.

This chain joins TRBV7-9 and TRBJ2-2; 11 nucleotides align to TRBD2. The V segment lost 5 bases and the J segment 0 bases; nucleotides outside the gene matches: 11. CDR3 length: 19 amino acids. CDR1 is SEHNR and CDR2 is FQNEAQ in the germline V gene (reference sequence). The CDR3 is CASSPPPTSGISNTGELFF. CDR3 nucleotides: TGTGCCAGCAGCCCCCCCCCGACTAGCGGGATATCGAACACCGGGGAGCTGTTTTTT.

This sequence joins TRBV11-3 and TRBJ2-1; 8 nucleotides agree with TRBD1. The CDR3 covers 14 residues. Unmatched junction bases numbered 6, after V lost 4 bases and J lost 7 bases. Germline V gene lookup returns CDR1 SGHNT and CDR2 YENEEA. The CDR3 protein is CASSSRTGTNEQFF. The DNA for the CDR3 is TGTGCCAGCAGCTCTCGGACAGGGACGAATGAGCAGTTCTTC.

A word on this clone: One junction end does not reproduce the germline sequence, and a read error may be involved. The chain uses TRBV28 and TRBJ2-7, with D tentatively TRBD2 (6 bases). This CDR3 region has 15 residues. The V gene's germline CDR1 is MDHEN and CDR2 SYDVKM. The CDR3 reads CASSPRLVDSSEQYF. The CDR3 DNA reads TGTGCCAGCAGCCCTCGACTAGTTGATTCCTCCGAGCAGTACTTC.

This chain joins TRBV5-6 and TRBJ2-7, with 9 bases matching TRBD2. The J segment lost 6 bases and the V segment lost 0 bases, leaving 4 bases of the junction unmatched. Looked up from germline, CDR1 is SGHDT and CDR2 is YYEEEE. The CDR3 length is 14 residues. CDR3 sequence: CASSLGLADPEQYF. CDR3 coding DNA: TGTGCCAGCAGCTTGGGACTAGCGGATCCCGAGCAGTACTTC.

CDR3 residues: CASSLLGGPTETQYF. The CDR3 DNA reads as TGTGCCAGCAGCTTGCTTGGGGGCCCAACGGAGACCCAGTACTTC. J is TRBJ2-5 and V is TRBV14, with a tentative D call TRBD1 (6 bases). V was shortened by 5 bases and J by 5 bases, with 18 bases between the two germline ends. Germline V lookup: CDR1 SGHDN, CDR2 FVKESK. The CDR3 is 15 residues long.

V gene TRBV7-9 combines with J gene TRBJ1-2; 9 nucleotides agree with TRBD1. Germline CDR1 and CDR2: SEHNR and FQNEAQ (reference sequence). Trimming took 6 bases from V and 6 from J; bases not matched to a gene: 8. The CDR3 loop spans 14 amino acids. The CDR3 DNA sequence: TGTGCCAGCAGGCCCCCGGGACAGGGAAATGGCTACACCTTC. Residues: CASRPPGQGNGYTF.

The gene calls are TRBV5-1 and TRBJ2-1, with 9 bases lining up with TRBD2. Germline CDR1 is SGHRS and CDR2 is YFSETQ. The CDR3 contains 15 residues. J gave up 8 bases and V 4 bases, and 10 bases lay outside the gene matches. The CDR3 coding sequence is TGCGCCAGCAGCCCCGCCGGACTAGCGTCTGATGAGCAGTTCTTC. It translates to CASSPAGLASDEQFF.

The chain employs TRBV5-5 and TRBJ1-5; 7 nucleotides agree with TRBD1. Germline CDR1 is SGHKS and CDR2 is YYEKEE (reference sequence). The CDR3 has 15 residues. After removal of 0 bases from V and 7 bases from J, the junction contained 7 bases not matched to a gene. The DNA of the CDR3 is TGTGCCAGCAGCTTGGAGGGGGCGCCTCGCCAGCCCCAGCATTTT. Its translation: CASSLEGAPRQPQHF.